This note documents a single T cell receptor (beta chain) sequence. Its antigen is still unknown. These data originate in a study of T cells in Graves' hyperthyroidism and ophthalmopathy. The CDR3 is 15 amino acids. CDR1 and CDR2 (germline): SEHNR, FQNEAQ (reference sequence). Trimming stripped 5 bases from V and 9 bases from J, with 22 bases between. Amplification targeted TCR beta CDR3 regions from RNA transcripts. Initially, a first-round RT-PCR of the TCR CDR3 employed the HTBI primer set. TCRdb re-analysed the multiplex PCR reads in MiXCR, keeping a single row per CDR3 protein. The table has more than 500,000 distinct CDR3 sequences, around 15% seen once. General study points: Model predictions of ophthalmopathy came a median approximately 6 months before onset. From stable hyperthyroidism, ophthalmopathy was separated by a 13 V-J model.

Aged 18 to 65, the patients had hyperthyroidism that was newly diagnosed and had lasted under 2 months. From approximately 9.5 ml of fresh peripheral blood, PBMCs were isolated. This receptor was identified in a woman aged 40 to 50 with Graves' hyperthyroidism. The chain carries TRBV7-9 and TRBJ2-5, with D possibly matching TRBD2 (6 bases). The sequencing input was blood. The CDR3 DNA follows: TGTGCCAGCAGCCAAACTAGCCTCGGCTCGGAGGCCCAGTACTTC. Protein sequence: CASSQTSLGSEAQYF.